Each of the 14 T cell receptor beta chains below was sequenced from the same sample in a study of blood T cell repertoires in COVID-19. Libraries were prepared by immunoSEQ multiplex PCR; TCRdb keeps only in-frame clonotypes and omits some of them. The data contain around 180,000 clones, roughly 79% of them singletons. Sequenced material: peripheral blood. These receptors were obtained from a woman aged 80 or older with COVID-19, enrolled during active disease.

This chain links TRBV3-1 (or the pseudogene TRBV3-2) with TRBJ2-2; TRBD1 matches 7 bases. The CDR3 spans 20 residues. Germline CDR1 and CDR2: LGHDT and YNNKEL (reference sequence). The trim removed 0 bases at V and 1 base at J, leaving 14 bases unmatched. In DNA, the CDR3 is TGTGCCAGCAGCCAAGATTGGTGGGATTCGGGACAGATGAACACCGGGGAGCTGTTTTTT. Its translation: CASSQDWWDSGQMNTGELFF.

The V call is TRBV5-6, the J call TRBJ2-7; TRBD1 matches at 8 bases. This CDR3 has 14 amino acids. Germline V gene lookup returns CDR1 SGHDT and CDR2 YYEEEE. The V segment lost 2 bases and the J segment 4 bases; nucleotides outside the gene matches: 5. This chain's CDR3 is CASSFGTGGYEQYF. For the CDR3, the DNA is TGTGCCAGCAGCTTTGGGACAGGAGGGTACGAGCAGTACTTC.

The chain uses TRBV6-5 and TRBJ1-4; D may be TRBD1 (6 bases). The ends were cut back, 2 bases at V and 14 bases at J, with 15 bases in the middle. Germline CDR1 and CDR2: MNHEY and SVGAGI. The CDR3 spans 13 residues. CDR3 loop: CASSYGNRAMLFF. Here the CDR3 DNA reads TGTGCCAGCAGTTACGGAAACAGGGCCATGCTGTTTTTT.

The chain links TRBV6-6 to TRBJ1-2; D is unclear. Germline CDR1 and CDR2: MNHNY and SVGAGI (reference sequence). The ends were cut back, 3 bases at V and 6 bases at J, with 8 bases in the middle. The CDR3 sequence is 12 residues long. CDR3 in DNA: TGTGCCAGCAGTTATATCGGGAATGGCTACACCTTC. Its translation is CASSYIGNGYTF.

This clone was found once. CDR3 sequence reads: CASSLATGGDSISSYEQYF. Written as DNA, the CDR3 is TGCGCCAGCAGCTTGGCCACAGGGGGCGACTCTATCAGCTCCTACGAGCAGTACTTC. The rearrangement joins TRBV5-1 to TRBJ2-7; TRBD1 agrees at 9 bases. The J segment lost 0 bases and the V segment lost 0 bases, leaving 13 bases of the junction unmatched. The CDR3 has 19 residues. CDR1 SGHRS and CDR2 YFSETQ come from the germline V gene.

This clone has just a few counts. The V call is TRBV9, the J call TRBJ2-3, with TRBD2 identical over 15 bases. Germline V gene data show CDR1 as SGDLS and CDR2 as YYNGEE. The CDR3 has 17 residues. The J segment lost 1 base and the V segment lost 4 bases, leaving 4 bases of the junction unmatched. The CDR3 is CASSRTSGGAGTDTQYF. The CDR3 DNA sequence: TGTGCCAGCAGCAGGACTAGCGGGGGGGCCGGCACAGATACGCAGTATTTT. Using reference TRBV9 and TRBJ2-3 for the parts outside the CDR3, the full variable domain is DSGVTQTPKHLITATGQRVTLRCSPRSGDLSVYWYQQSLDQGLQFLIQYYNGEERAKGNILERFSAQQFPDLHSELNLSSLELGDSALYFCASSRTSGGAGTDTQYFGPGTRLTVL.

The chain uses TRBV7-9 and TRBJ2-1; TRBD1 is a possible D gene (5 bases). The CDR3 extends over 13 amino acids. V was shortened by 5 bases and J by 7 bases, with 12 bases between the two germline ends. The V gene's germline CDR1 is SEHNR and CDR2 FQNEAQ (reference sequence). As DNA, the CDR3 is TGTGCCAGCAGCCCCCCCCAGGGTAATGAGCAGTTCTTC. This codes for CASSPPQGNEQFF.

V is TRBV28 and J is TRBJ2-5, with D maybe TRBD2 (5 bases). CDR3 length equals 14 residues. Trimming removed 1 base from V and 2 bases from J, with 8 bases in between. Germline assignment: CDR1 MDHEN and CDR2 SYDVKM. The CDR3 nucleotides are TGTGCCAGCAGTTTATCGGCGGGTCAAGAGACCCAGTACTTC. This codes for CASSLSAGQETQYF.

This rearrangement joins TRBV4-2 to TRBJ2-1; TRBD2 agrees at 10 bases. Germline V gene sequence: CDR1 LGHNA, CDR2 YNFKEQ. CDR3 length equals 15 residues. The trim removed 1 base at V and 8 bases at J, leaving 5 bases unmatched. For the CDR3, the DNA is TGTGCCAGCAGCCAAGGGAGCGGGGGGGCGTATGAGCAGTTCTTC. Encoded protein: CASSQGSGGAYEQFF.

The table lists this clone with a few counts. J is TRBJ2-2 and V is TRBV5-1; 7 positions agree with TRBD2. The CDR3 consists of 11 residues. The V and J ends lost 0 bases and 14 bases, in that order; junction bases with no gene match: 1. The germline V gene encodes CDR1 SGHRS and CDR2 YFSETQ. In nucleotides, the CDR3 is TGCGCCAGCAGCTTGGGACTAGCTCTGTTTTTT. It yields the protein CASSLGLALFF.

This chain uses TRBV7-9 with TRBJ2-1; 9 nucleotides match TRBD2. CDR1 and CDR2 (germline): SEHNR, FQNEAQ (reference sequence). Losses at the gene ends were 5 bases for V and 4 bases for J; bases not matched to a gene: 6. The CDR3 contains 15 residues. In nucleotides, the CDR3 is TGTGCCAGCAGCCGCCTCGGACTAGCGTACAATGAGCAGTTCTTC. As protein: CASSRLGLAYNEQFF.

This chain links TRBV6-5 with TRBJ1-5, with TRBD1 matching 8 bases. The trim removed 2 bases at V and 1 base at J, leaving 1 base unmatched. In germline, CDR1 is MNHEY, CDR2 SVGAGI. The CDR3 length is 15 residues. The CDR3 DNA sequence: TGTGCCAGCAGTTACCGGACAGGGAGCAATCAGCCCCAGCATTTT. Translating gives CASSYRTGSNQPQHF.

The chain employs TRBV5-4 and TRBJ2-1, with 8 bases matching TRBD2. The CDR3 loop spans 14 amino acids. Germline loops: CDR1 SGHNT, CDR2 YYREEE (reference sequence). The junction had 8 bases not matched to a gene; V was cut back by 4 bases and J by 8 bases. The CDR3 DNA is TGTGCCAGCAGCATTAGCGGGAAAGGGCATGAGCAGTTCTTC. Its protein is CASSISGKGHEQFF.

This clone came up a few times. The rearrangement uses TRBV19 and TRBJ2-1; 11 bases fit TRBD1. The trim removed 5 bases at V and 4 bases at J, leaving 4 bases unmatched. This CDR3 is built from 15 residues. The germline V gene encodes CDR1 LNHDA and CDR2 SQIVND (reference sequence). CDR3 residues: CASSGRDRGYNEQFF. Here the CDR3 DNA reads TGTGCCAGTAGTGGCCGGGACAGGGGGTACAATGAGCAGTTCTTC.